Below, 14 T cell receptor beta chains from the same sample are listed, as sequenced in a study of blood T cell repertoires in COVID-19. The method was immunoSEQ multiplex PCR; TCRdb's version includes in-frame clones alone and lacks a portion of them. Of some 80,000 clones listed, roughly 91% were seen once; the top ten hold approximately 19%. Sequencing used peripheral blood. The receptors come from a human donor in a cohort sampled during active COVID-19.

The V call is TRBV7-2, the J call TRBJ2-7, with TRBD2 as a possible D gene (6 bases). Germline CDR1 is SGHTA and CDR2 is FQGNSA. V was pared by 5 bases and J by 0 bases, with 14 bases between. The CDR3 spans 15 residues. This CDR3 is CASSAQERVSYEQYF. CDR3 DNA: TGTGCCAGCAGCGCCCAAGAGCGGGTCTCCTACGAGCAGTACTTC.

This chain joins TRBV24-1 and TRBJ1-4; 8 bases agree with TRBD1. Trimming removed 6 bases from V and 3 bases from J; junction bases left unmatched: 11. Per germline, CDR1 KGHDR and CDR2 SFDVKD. This CDR3 comprises 17 residues. The CDR3 DNA follows: TGTGCCACCAGTCATCGACAGGGGAGAGGGGCTAATGAAAAACTGTTTTTT. It specifies CATSHRQGRGANEKLFF.

This clone was detected a few times. This chain links TRBV7-3 with TRBJ2-1; no clear D. Per the germline V gene, CDR1 is SGHTA and CDR2 is FQGTGA. The CDR3 is 13 amino acids. V shed 5 bases and J shed 1 base, with 6 bases lying between them. The DNA of the CDR3 is TGTGCCAGCAGCCCCGGGTCCTACAATGAGCAGTTCTTC. Residues: CASSPGSYNEQFF.

This clone was seen only once. The chain couples TRBV20-1 to TRBJ1-2; 10 nucleotides line up with TRBD1. Germline-derived CDR1 and CDR2 are DFQATT and SNEGSKA (reference sequence). The length of the CDR3 is 11 residues. CDR3 in DNA: TGCACCGGGGACAGGGGAAAAGGCTACACCTTC. This sequence encodes CTGDRGKGYTF.

The rearrangement links TRBV27 to TRBJ2-7; a weak D match, TRBD1 (6 bases). Germline CDR1 and CDR2: MNHEY and SMNVEV (reference sequence). This CDR3 is 15 amino acids long. V lost 2 bases, J lost 9 bases, and 20 bases lay in between. The CDR3 region is CASSLLGHLSRWQYF. The CDR3 DNA reads as TGTGCCAGCAGTTTACTGGGACACCTCTCCAGGTGGCAGTACTTC.

This chain's CDR3 is CASREGYYEQYF. Written as DNA, the CDR3 is TGTGCCAGCAGGGAGGGCTACTACGAGCAGTACTTC. The chain links TRBV6-5 to TRBJ2-7; TRBD2 is a possible D gene (6 bases). V was pared by 6 bases and J by 3 bases, with 9 bases between. In germline, CDR1 is MNHEY, CDR2 SVGAGI. This CDR3 region has 12 residues.

The V and J genes are TRBV19 and TRBJ2-2, with 8 nucleotides matching TRBD1. Germline CDR1 is LNHDA and CDR2 is SQIVND (reference sequence). This CDR3 comprises 15 residues. Unmatched junction bases numbered 9, after V lost 5 bases and J lost 7 bases. In DNA, the CDR3 is TGTGCCAGTAGTCGCCAGGGGGCGCGGGGCGGGGAGCTGTTTTTT. It specifies CASSRQGARGGELFF.

CDR3 residues: CASSLAIQEQETQYF. The CDR3 DNA is TGCGCCAGCAGCTTGGCCATACAGGAACAAGAGACCCAGTACTTC. The chain couples TRBV5-1 to TRBJ2-5, with D possibly matching TRBD1 (5 bases). Looked up from germline, CDR1 is SGHRS and CDR2 is YFSETQ. V was shortened by 0 bases and J by 2 bases, with 11 bases between the two germline ends. The CDR3 sequence is 15 residues long.

V and J are TRBV11-2 and TRBJ1-6; 9 positions match TRBD1. This CDR3 spans 15 amino acids. Germline lookup yields CDR1 SGHAT and CDR2 FQNNGV. V was clipped by 5 bases and J by 9 bases; unmatched bases: 8. The CDR3 reads CASSPPWDRASPLHF. The CDR3 DNA reads as TGTGCCAGCAGCCCCCCGTGGGACAGGGCTTCACCCCTCCACTTT.

This clone was seen once. The V call is TRBV29-1, the J call TRBJ1-1; 8 positions agree with TRBD1. Germline loops: CDR1 SQVTM, CDR2 ANQGSEA. The CDR3 is 14 residues long. V was clipped by 5 bases and J by 0 bases; unmatched bases: 5. CDR3 region: CSVTTGGMNTEAFF. CDR3 nucleotide sequence: TGCAGCGTTACCACAGGGGGTATGAACACTGAAGCTTTCTTT.

The V call is TRBV7-8, the J call TRBJ2-7; TRBD1 matches 9 bases. CDR1 and CDR2 (germline): SGHVS, FQNEAQ. The CDR3 sequence is 17 residues long. J lost 2 bases, V lost 2 bases, and 10 bases had no gene match. CDR3 protein: CASSLTTPGQGTYEQYF. The CDR3 DNA follows: TGTGCCAGCAGCTTAACCACCCCGGGACAGGGAACCTACGAGCAGTACTTC.

This clone was seen only once. This chain links TRBV7-9 with TRBJ1-1, with no clear D. Germline loops: CDR1 SEHNR, CDR2 FQNEAQ (reference sequence). The CDR3 has 13 residues. V lost 3 bases and J lost 2, with 7 bases in between. This CDR3 reads CASSLEGNTEAFF. The DNA of the CDR3 is TGTGCCAGCAGCTTGGAGGGAAACACTGAAGCTTTCTTT.

The chain carries TRBV7-6 and TRBJ2-2, with 7 bases that match TRBD1. The CDR3 sequence is 14 residues long. The germline V gene encodes CDR1 SGHVS and CDR2 FNYEAQ. With 5 bases clipped from V and 6 bases from J, the junction kept 6 bases outside the gene matches. The CDR3 sequence: CASSNTGAAGELFF. CDR3 bases: TGTGCCAGCAGCAATACAGGGGCGGCCGGGGAGCTGTTTTTT.

The V call is TRBV27, the J call TRBJ2-2, with 11 bases matching TRBD2. With V trimmed by 2 bases and J by 4 bases, 6 bases remained unmatched. Per germline, CDR1 MNHEY and CDR2 SMNVEV (reference sequence). The CDR3 is 17 residues long. CDR3 DNA: TGTGCCAGCAGTTTACTTAGCGGGAGGGCCTCCACCGGGGAGCTGTTTTTT. Its translation is CASSLLSGRASTGELFF.